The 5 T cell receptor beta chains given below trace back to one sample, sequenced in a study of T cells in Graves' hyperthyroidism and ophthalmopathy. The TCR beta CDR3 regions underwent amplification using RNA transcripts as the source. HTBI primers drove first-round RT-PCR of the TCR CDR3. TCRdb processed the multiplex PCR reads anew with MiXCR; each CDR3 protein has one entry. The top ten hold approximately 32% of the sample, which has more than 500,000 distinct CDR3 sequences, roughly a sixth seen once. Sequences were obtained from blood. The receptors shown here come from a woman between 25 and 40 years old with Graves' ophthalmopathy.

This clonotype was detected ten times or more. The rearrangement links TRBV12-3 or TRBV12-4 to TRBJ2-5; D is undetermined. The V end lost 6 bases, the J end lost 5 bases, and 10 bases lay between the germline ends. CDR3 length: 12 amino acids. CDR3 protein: CASSLTLETQYF. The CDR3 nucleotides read TGTGCCAGCAGCTTGACCTTGGAGACCCAGTACTTC.

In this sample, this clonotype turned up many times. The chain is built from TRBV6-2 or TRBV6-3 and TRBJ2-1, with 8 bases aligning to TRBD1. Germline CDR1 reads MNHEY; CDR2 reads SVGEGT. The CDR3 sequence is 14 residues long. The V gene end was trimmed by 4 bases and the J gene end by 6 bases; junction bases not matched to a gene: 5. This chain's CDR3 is CASSSRTGFNEQFF. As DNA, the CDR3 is TGTGCCAGCAGTTCCCGGACAGGGTTCAATGAGCAGTTCTTC.

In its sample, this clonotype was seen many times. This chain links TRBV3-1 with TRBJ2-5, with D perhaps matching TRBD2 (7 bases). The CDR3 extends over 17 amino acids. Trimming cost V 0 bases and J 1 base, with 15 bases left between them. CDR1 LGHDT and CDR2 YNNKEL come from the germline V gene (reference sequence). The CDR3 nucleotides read TGTGCCAGCAGCCAAGATGGGCCGGCGGGGGCCCAAGAGACCCAGTACTTC. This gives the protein CASSQDGPAGAQETQYF.

The CDR3 DNA sequence: TGTGCCAGCAGCCAGGTTGTGGCAAACACCGGGGAGCTGTTTTTT. Its protein product is CASSQVVANTGELFF. The J gene is TRBJ2-2, the V gene TRBV12-3 or TRBV12-4, with D uncertain. The V end lost 6 bases, the J end lost 2 bases, and 13 bases lay between the germline ends. The CDR3 runs to 15 residues.

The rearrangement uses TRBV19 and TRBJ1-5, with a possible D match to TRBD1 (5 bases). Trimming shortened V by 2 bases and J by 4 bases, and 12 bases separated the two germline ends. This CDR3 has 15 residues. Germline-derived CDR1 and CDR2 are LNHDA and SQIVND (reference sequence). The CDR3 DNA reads TGTGCCAGTAGTATAAAGCGGGCAGGGAATCAGCCCCAGCATTTT. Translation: CASSIKRAGNQPQHF.